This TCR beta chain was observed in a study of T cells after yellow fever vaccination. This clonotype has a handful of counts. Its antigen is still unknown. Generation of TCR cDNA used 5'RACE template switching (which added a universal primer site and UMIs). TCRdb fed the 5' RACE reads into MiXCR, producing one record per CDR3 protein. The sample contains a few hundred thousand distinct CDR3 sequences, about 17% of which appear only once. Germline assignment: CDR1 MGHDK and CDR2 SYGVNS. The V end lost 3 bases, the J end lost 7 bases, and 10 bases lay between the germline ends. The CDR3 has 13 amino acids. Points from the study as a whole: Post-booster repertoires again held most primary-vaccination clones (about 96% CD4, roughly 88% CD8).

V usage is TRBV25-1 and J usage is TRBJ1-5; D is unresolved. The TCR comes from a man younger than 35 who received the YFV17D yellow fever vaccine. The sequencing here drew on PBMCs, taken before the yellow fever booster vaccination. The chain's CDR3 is CASSEAGRQPQHF. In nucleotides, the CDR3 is TGTGCCAGCAGTGAGGCGGGGAGGCAGCCCCAGCATTTT.